These 14 T cell receptor beta chains were all obtained from the same sample, sequenced in a study of blood T cell repertoires in COVID-19. Sequencing used immunoSEQ multiplex PCR; TCRdb keeps in-frame clones, though not all of them. The sample records about 73,000 clones, approximately 83% being singletons. The sample comprised peripheral blood. These receptors all stem from a woman aged 55-75 years with acute or convalescent COVID-19.

This clone was found a few times. V and J are TRBV7-8 and TRBJ2-5; D not certain. The CDR3 length is 14 residues. Trimming stripped 1 base from V and 2 bases from J, with 8 bases between. Germline V gene data show CDR1 as SGHVS and CDR2 as FQNEAQ. CDR3 amino acids: CASSLVVEQETQYF. In DNA, the CDR3 is TGTGCCAGCAGCTTAGTCGTGGAGCAAGAGACCCAGTACTTC.

This chain joins TRBV7-9 and TRBJ1-1; weak D call: TRBD1 (5 bases). Germline V gene data show CDR1 as SEHNR and CDR2 as FQNEAQ (reference sequence). This CDR3 comprises 14 residues. The ends were cut back, 2 bases at V and 7 bases at J, with 14 bases in the middle. The CDR3: CASSLSAGKDEAFF. Here the CDR3 DNA reads TGTGCCAGCAGCTTATCAGCAGGGAAAGATGAAGCTTTCTTT.

V is TRBV6-2 or TRBV6-3 and J is TRBJ2-1; tentatively, D is TRBD1 (6 bases). The CDR3 loop spans 16 amino acids. V was trimmed by 2 bases and J by 7 bases, leaving 18 bases between them. Germline CDR1 MNHEY, CDR2 SVGEGT. CDR3 protein: CASSYLGRGTLNEQFF. Here the CDR3 DNA reads TGTGCCAGCAGTTACCTAGGAAGGGGGACGCTGAATGAGCAGTTCTTC.

This clone was picked up a small number of times. This rearrangement joins TRBV29-1 to TRBJ1-3, with D possibly matching TRBD1 (6 bases). This CDR3 contains 13 residues. Germline loops: CDR1 SQVTM, CDR2 ANQGSEA. V was cut by 3 bases and J by 3 bases, with 9 bases left in between. CDR3: CSVDEGVGNTIYF. CDR3 sequence (DNA): TGCAGCGTTGATGAGGGGGTTGGAAACACCATATATTTT.

The chain combines TRBV2 with TRBJ1-5; D remains ambiguous. V lost 4 bases and J lost 5, with 6 bases in between. This CDR3 contains 12 residues. CDR1 is SNHLY, CDR2 FYNNEI, per germline. This CDR3 reads CASSAGYQPQHF. The CDR3 nucleotides are TGTGCCAGCAGTGCGGGTTATCAGCCCCAGCATTTT.

This chain joins TRBV6-6 and TRBJ1-5; TRBD1 matches at 7 bases. Trimming took 1 base from V and 7 from J; bases not matched to a gene: 10. The CDR3 is made up of 16 amino acids. CDR1 MNHNY and CDR2 SVGAGI come from the germline V gene (reference sequence). CDR3 amino acids: CASSYFGTGVAQPQHF. In DNA form, the CDR3 reads TGTGCCAGCAGTTACTTCGGCACAGGGGTGGCCCAGCCCCAGCATTTT.

This clone was picked up a small number of times. The chain uses TRBV5-4 and TRBJ1-1; possibly TRBD1 for D (6 bases). Trimming pared 4 bases from V and 3 bases from J, leaving 13 bases between. The V gene's germline CDR1 is SGHNT and CDR2 YYREEE (reference sequence). There are 14 residues in the CDR3. The CDR3 region has the DNA TGTGCCAGCAGCCTGGAGGGGGGGCACACTGAAGCTTTCTTT. This translates into CASSLEGGHTEAFF.

The J gene is TRBJ1-2, the V gene TRBV11-2, with 9 bases identical to TRBD1. The ends lost 0 bases at V and 4 bases at J; junction bases unmatched: 6. Germline V gene data show CDR1 as SGHAT and CDR2 as FQNNGV. CDR3 size: 16 residues. The CDR3 region has the DNA TGTGCCAGCAGCTTAGACGCGGGGACAGGGACCTATGGCTACACCTTC. Translated: CASSLDAGTGTYGYTF.

The genes are TRBV19 and TRBJ2-7; tentative D call: TRBD1 (6 bases). The CDR3 consists of 14 residues. CDR1 and CDR2 (germline): LNHDA, SQIVND (reference sequence). Trimming removed 4 bases at V and 6 bases at J, with 16 bases between. The CDR3 sequence is CASSKIGTSAEQYF. As DNA, the CDR3 is TGTGCCAGTAGTAAAATCGGGACATCAGCCGAGCAGTACTTC.

This chain's CDR3 is CASSLAFAVNEKLFF. For the CDR3, the DNA is TGCGCCAGCAGCTTGGCCTTTGCAGTTAATGAAAAACTGTTTTTT. The chain links TRBV5-1 to TRBJ1-4; D not resolved. Trimming left V 0 bases short and J 4 bases short, with 10 bases between. CDR1 is SGHRS, CDR2 YFSETQ, per germline. CDR3 length: 15 residues.

The rearrangement uses TRBV5-5 and TRBJ2-5; 13 bases agree with TRBD2. CDR1 SGHKS and CDR2 YYEKEE come from the germline V gene (reference sequence). Germline trimming cut 3 bases from V and 4 bases from J; bases unmatched to any gene: 9. CDR3 length: 17 residues. CDR3 in amino acids: CASSSWTSGSIGETQYF. CDR3 bases: TGTGCCAGCAGCTCATGGACTAGCGGGAGTATAGGAGAGACCCAGTACTTC.

This clone was detected a few times. The gene calls are TRBV21-1 and TRBJ1-5. TRBV21-1 has pseudogene status. This CDR3 region has 11 residues. The CDR3 here is CAGDSNQPQHF. CDR3 nucleotide sequence: TGTGCCGGAGATAGCAATCAGCCCCAGCATTTT.

V gene TRBV11-2 combines with J gene TRBJ2-3; no clear D gene. The ends were cut back, 5 bases at V and 7 bases at J, with 25 bases in the middle. This CDR3 has 17 amino acids. Germline lookup yields CDR1 SGHAT and CDR2 FQNNGV. The CDR3 region is CASSPPTPNFLENTQYF. CDR3 bases: TGTGCCAGCAGCCCTCCAACTCCCAATTTCTTGGAGAATACGCAGTATTTT. Together with reference TRBV11-2 and TRBJ2-3, the CDR3 gives the full variable domain: EAGVAQSPRYKIIEKRQSVAFWCNPISGHATLYWYQQILGQGPKLLIQFQNNGVVDDSQLPKDRFSAERLKGVDSTLKIQPAKLEDSAVYLCASSPPTPNFLENTQYFGPGTRLTVL.

This clone was recorded only once. J is TRBJ2-5 and V is TRBV7-6, with D possibly matching TRBD2 (6 bases). The V gene lost 5 bases and the J gene lost 2 bases, with 15 bases spanning the gap. CDR1 and CDR2 (germline): SGHVS, FNYEAQ. This CDR3 contains 15 residues. CDR3 DNA: TGTGCCAGCAGCCCGACTAGTGCGAGGCAAGAGACCCAGTACTTC. This gives the protein CASSPTSARQETQYF.